Below, 5 T cell receptor beta chains from the same sample are listed, as sequenced in a study of blood T cell repertoires in COVID-19. Clones were read by immunoSEQ multiplex PCR, and TCRdb kept only the in-frame ones, dropping some. Altogether thousands of clones are present, roughly nine tenths being singletons, with the ten largest covering under 20%. The specimen was peripheral blood. The source is a human donor in a cohort sampled during active COVID-19.

The gene calls are TRBV27 and TRBJ1-2; D not resolved. The CDR3 is made up of 13 amino acids. Per germline, CDR1 MNHEY and CDR2 SMNVEV (reference sequence). V lost 5 bases and J lost 5, with 12 bases in between. CDR3 residues: CASSDTAAYGYTF. The CDR3 DNA sequence: TGTGCCAGCAGTGATACAGCGGCGTATGGCTACACCTTC.

The V call is TRBV11-2, the J call TRBJ1-2, with TRBD1 matching over 10 bases. Per the germline V gene, CDR1 is SGHAT and CDR2 is FQNNGV. The J segment lost 4 bases and the V segment lost 1 base, leaving 9 bases of the junction unmatched. CDR3 length equals 17 residues. In nucleotides, the CDR3 is TGTGCCAGCAGCTTAGTGACCCGGGACAGGGGCCCCTATGGCTACACCTTC. Amino acid sequence: CASSLVTRDRGPYGYTF.

The chain couples TRBV29-1 to TRBJ2-6; D ambiguous. Germline assignment: CDR1 SQVTM and CDR2 ANQGSEA. The CDR3 consists of 13 residues. Trimming left V 4 bases short and J 2 bases short, with 6 bases between. CDR3 protein: CSVAQAGANVLTF. The CDR3 DNA reads TGCAGCGTTGCGCAGGCTGGGGCCAACGTCCTGACTTTC.

This sequence joins TRBV29-1 and TRBJ2-7; 11 nucleotides agree with TRBD1. The ends lost 6 bases at V and 2 bases at J; junction bases unmatched: 3. CDR1 is SQVTM and CDR2 is ANQGSEA in the germline V gene. The CDR3 sequence is 13 residues long. DNA for the CDR3: TGCAGCGTCTTGGACAGGGGGCCCTACGAGCAGTACTTC. It yields the protein CSVLDRGPYEQYF.

The genes are TRBV2 and TRBJ2-7; possibly TRBD2 for D (6 bases). Germline V lookup: CDR1 SNHLY, CDR2 FYNNEI. Trimming cost V 2 bases and J 5 bases, with 13 bases left between them. This CDR3 region has 14 residues. The CDR3 spells CASSEQGGEDEQYF. In nucleotides, the CDR3 is TGTGCCAGCAGTGAACAGGGCGGGGAGGACGAGCAGTACTTC. Complete variable domain (other parts from reference TRBV2 and TRBJ2-7): EPEVTQTPSHQVTQMGQEVILRCVPISNHLYFYWYRQILGQKVEFLVSFYNNEISEKSEIFDDQFSVERPDGSNFTLKIRSTKLEDSAMYFCASSEQGGEDEQYFGPGTRLTVT.